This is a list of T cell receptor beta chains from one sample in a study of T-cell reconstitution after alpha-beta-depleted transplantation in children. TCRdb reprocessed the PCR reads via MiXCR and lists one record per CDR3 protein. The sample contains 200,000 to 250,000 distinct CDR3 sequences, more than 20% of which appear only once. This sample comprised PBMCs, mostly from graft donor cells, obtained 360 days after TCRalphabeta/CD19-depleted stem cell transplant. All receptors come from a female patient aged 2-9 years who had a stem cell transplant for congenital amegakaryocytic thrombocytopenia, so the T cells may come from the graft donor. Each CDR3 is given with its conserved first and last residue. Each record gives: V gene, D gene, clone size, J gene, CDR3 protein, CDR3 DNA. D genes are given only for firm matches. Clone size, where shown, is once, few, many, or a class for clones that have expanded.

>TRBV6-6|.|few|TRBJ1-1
CASSRVPPTEAFF
TGTGCCAGCAGTCGGGTCCCCCCCACTGAAGCTTTCTTT
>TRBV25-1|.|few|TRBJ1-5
CASSEASYSNQPQHF
TGTGCCAGCAGTGAGGCCAGTTATAGCAATCAGCCCCAGCATTTT
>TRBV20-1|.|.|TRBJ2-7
CSASVLGEQYF
TGCAGTGCTAGCGTTCTGGGTGAGCAGTACTTC
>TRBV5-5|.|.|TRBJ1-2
CASSPAAGKVGYGYTF
TGTGCCAGCAGCCCGGCCGCAGGGAAAGTGGGCTATGGCTACACCTTC
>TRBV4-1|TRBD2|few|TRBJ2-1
CASSQGIWRESYNEQFF
TGCGCCAGCAGCCAAGGGATCTGGCGGGAGTCCTACAATGAGCAGTTCTTC
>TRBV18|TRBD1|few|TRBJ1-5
CASSTGGAGNQPQHF
TGTGCCAGCTCAACAGGGGGAGCCGGGAATCAGCCCCAGCATTTT
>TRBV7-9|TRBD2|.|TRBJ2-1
CASSSPTSGELYNEQFF
TGTGCCAGCAGCTCGCCGACTAGCGGGGAGCTCTACAATGAGCAGTTCTTC
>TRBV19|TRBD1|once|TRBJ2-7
CASTRTGTGGAKLAEQYF
TGTGCCAGTACCCGGACCGGGACAGGGGGCGCTAAATTGGCCGAGCAGTACTTC
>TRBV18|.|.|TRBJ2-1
CASSPSNPSYNEQFF
TGTGCCAGCTCACCAAGTAACCCCTCCTACAATGAGCAGTTCTTC
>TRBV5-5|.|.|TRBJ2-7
CASSPRTVVPYEQYF
TGTGCCAGCAGCCCGCGGACAGTTGTACCCTACGAGCAGTACTTC
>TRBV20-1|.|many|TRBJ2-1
CSAIMVMSKSYNEQFF
TGCAGTGCTATCATGGTGATGTCTAAATCCTACAATGAGCAGTTCTTC
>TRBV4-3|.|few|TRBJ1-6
CASSQDRGWRNSPLHF
TGCGCCAGCAGCCAAGATCGGGGCTGGCGTAATTCACCCCTCCACTTT
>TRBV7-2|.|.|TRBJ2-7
CASSLRQYSYEQYF
TGTGCCAGCAGCTTAAGACAGTACTCCTACGAGCAGTACTTC
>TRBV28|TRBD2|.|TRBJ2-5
CASSLAGGGETQYF
TGTGCCAGCAGTTTAGCGGGAGGAGGAGAGACCCAGTACTTC
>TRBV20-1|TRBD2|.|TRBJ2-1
CSASRLAGVNEQFF
TGCAGTGCTAGTCGGCTAGCGGGAGTCAATGAGCAGTTCTTC
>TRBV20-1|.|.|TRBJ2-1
CSAYRLREQFF
TGCAGTGCCTACCGCCTAAGGGAGCAGTTCTTC
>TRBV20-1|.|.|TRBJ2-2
CSADRKANTGELFF
TGCAGTGCTGATAGGAAAGCGAACACCGGGGAGCTGTTTTTT
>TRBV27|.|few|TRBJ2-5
CASSSNRGQETQYF
TGTGCCAGCAGTTCCAACCGGGGGCAAGAGACCCAGTACTTC
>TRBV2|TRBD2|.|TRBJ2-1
CASALSGLAHNEQFF
TGTGCCAGCGCCCTTTCCGGACTAGCCCACAATGAGCAGTTCTTC
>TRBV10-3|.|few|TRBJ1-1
CAISESLSGTGYTEAFF
TGTGCCATCAGTGAGTCACTATCCGGCACAGGCTACACTGAAGCTTTCTTT
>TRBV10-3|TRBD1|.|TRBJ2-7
CAITRDPGQGNEQYF
TGTGCCATCACCAGAGACCCGGGACAGGGAAACGAGCAGTACTTC
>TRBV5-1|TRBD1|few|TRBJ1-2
CASSPRQGFNYGYTF
TGCGCCAGCAGCCCGAGACAGGGATTCAACTATGGCTACACCTTC
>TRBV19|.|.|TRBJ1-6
CASSRWLRSPLHF
TGTGCCAGTAGTAGGTGGCTGAGATCACCCCTCCACTTT
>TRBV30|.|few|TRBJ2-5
CAWSVRRDQETQYF
TGTGCCTGGAGTGTACGGAGGGACCAAGAGACCCAGTACTTC
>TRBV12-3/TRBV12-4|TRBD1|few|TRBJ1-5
CASSLAVGTANQPQHF
TGTGCCAGCAGTTTAGCGGTTGGGACAGCAAATCAGCCCCAGCATTTT
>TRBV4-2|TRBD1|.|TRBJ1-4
CASSQPQGEVEKLFF
TGTGCCAGCAGCCAACCACAGGGGGAGGTCGAAAAACTGTTTTTT
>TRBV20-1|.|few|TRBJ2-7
CSARPDSMTYEQYF
TGCAGTGCTAGACCGGACAGTATGACCTACGAGCAGTACTTC
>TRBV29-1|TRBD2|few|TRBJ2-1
CSVAIRLAGEQFF
TGCAGCGTCGCGATAAGACTAGCAGGGGAGCAGTTCTTC
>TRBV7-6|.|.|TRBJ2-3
CASGPTTLSTDTQYF
TGTGCCAGCGGACCCACAACCCTGAGCACAGATACGCAGTATTTT
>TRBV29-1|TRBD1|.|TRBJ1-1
CSVPSGPTGGYTEAFF
TGCAGCGTTCCTAGTGGGCCAACAGGGGGCTACACTGAAGCTTTCTTT
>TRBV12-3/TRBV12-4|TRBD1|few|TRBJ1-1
CASRVRDRSTEAFF
TGTGCCAGCAGAGTCCGGGACAGGTCCACTGAAGCTTTCTTT
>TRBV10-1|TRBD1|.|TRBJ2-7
CASSENEQGPYEQYF
TGCGCCAGCAGTGAGAACGAACAGGGGCCCTACGAGCAGTACTTC
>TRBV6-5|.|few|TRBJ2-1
CASSYLPQLYNEQFF
TGTGCCAGCAGTTACCTACCGCAATTGTACAATGAGCAGTTCTTC
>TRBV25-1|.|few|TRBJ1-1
CASSGGPEAFF
TGTGCCAGCAGTGGGGGCCCTGAAGCTTTCTTT
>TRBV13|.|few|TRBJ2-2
CASSLSRVTGELFF
TGTGCCAGCAGCTTAAGTCGGGTGACCGGGGAGCTGTTTTTT
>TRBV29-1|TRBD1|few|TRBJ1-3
CSVAQGYGNTIYF
TGCAGCGTTGCACAGGGGTATGGAAACACCATATATTTT
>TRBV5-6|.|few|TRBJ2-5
CASSYRVGQETQYF
TGTGCCAGCAGCTACCGAGTCGGGCAGGAGACCCAGTACTTC
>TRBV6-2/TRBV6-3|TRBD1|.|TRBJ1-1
CASSYPRTGMNTEAFF
TGTGCCAGCAGTTACCCGCGGACAGGGATGAACACTGAAGCTTTCTTT
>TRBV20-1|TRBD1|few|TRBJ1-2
CSASLVEGAEGYGYTF
TGCAGTGCTAGCCTCGTGGAGGGGGCAGAAGGCTATGGCTACACCTTC
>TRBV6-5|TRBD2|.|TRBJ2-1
CASSYGVAGAHNEQFF
TGTGCCAGCAGTTACGGGGTAGCGGGAGCCCACAATGAGCAGTTCTTC
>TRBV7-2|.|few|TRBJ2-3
CASSLQVTDTQYF
TGTGCCAGCAGCTTACAGGTGACAGATACGCAGTATTTT